This T cell receptor (beta chain) stems from a study of radiation and T cells in renal cell carcinoma. Germline assignment: CDR1 MNHEY and CDR2 SVGAGI. The junction had 5 bases not matched to a gene; V was cut back by 2 bases and J by 7 bases. The CDR3 covers 15 residues. Regarding treatment: treatment-naive control, cytoreductive nephrectomy. This table comes from immunoSEQ multiplex PCR, and its TCRdb copy is limited to in-frame clones, with some not included. The table shows fewer than 15,000 clones, with 60% to 75% occurring only once. Sequences were derived from tumor tissue, sampled from a patient whose treatment was nephrectomy without radiotherapy. The chain is built from TRBV6-5 and TRBJ2-2, with TRBD1 matching over 9 bases. This clonotype was sampled from an elderly woman with renal cell carcinoma. The CDR3 sequence: CASSYAGTGHGELFF. The CDR3 coding sequence is TGTGCCAGCAGTTACGCAGGGACAGGGCACGGGGAGCTGTTTTTT.